The clone carrying this TCR beta chain was recorded a few times. This sample is drawn from a study of technical replicates of blood from several donors. V was pared by 4 bases and J by 7 bases, with 11 bases of the junction left unmatched. The CDR3 is 17 residues long. In germline, CDR1 is SGHVS, CDR2 FNYEAQ. Profiling relied on immunoSEQ multiplex PCR, and the TCRdb table lists in-frame clones only, not all of them. This sample yields approximately 85,000 clones, of which around 92% are seen a single time; 0.27% belongs to the top ten. This chain joins TRBV7-6 and TRBJ2-1, with 12 bases that match TRBD2. Specimen: T cells isolated from PBMCs. The receptor's source is a human donor in good health. The DNA for the CDR3 is TGTGCCAGCAGCTCTAAAGTTCCTAGCGGGGGGGAAAATGAGCAGTTCTTC. Translation: CASSSKVPSGGENEQFF.